The entry below gives a single T cell receptor (beta chain) sequence along with its context. The sample belongs to a study of blood T cells in healthy people across ages. The CDR3 is made up of 14 amino acids. Germline V lookup: CDR1 ENHRY, CDR2 SYGVKD. The ends were cut back, 6 bases at V and 5 bases at J, with 16 bases in the middle. Total RNA, at least 6 micrograms per sample, was extracted from PBMCs. A J-beta primer mix and a sample-barcoded 5' primer were used in a second PCR of about 7 to 11 cycles. TCRdb processed the 5' RACE reads anew with MiXCR; each CDR3 protein has one entry. Found here are 1,800,000 or so distinct CDR3 sequences, roughly two fifths of them singletons; the top ten hold under 25%.

This chain uses TRBV10-3 with TRBJ2-5; D possibly corresponds to TRBD1 (6 bases). The origin of this receptor is a human donor in good health. What was sequenced was blood. CDR3 protein: CAIRPGTRGETQYF. CDR3 in DNA: TGTGCCATCAGGCCCGGGACACGGGGTGAGACCCAGTACTTC.